This T cell receptor beta chain was sequenced for a study of identical twins. From the 5' RACE reads, TCRdb called clonotypes with MiXCR, one entry per CDR3 protein. The table lists about 1.7 million distinct CDR3 sequences, roughly 35% of them singletons, with around 0.25% in the top ten. This CDR3 comprises 14 residues. Worth noting for this clonotype: At one of its ends the junction is not consistent with the germline gene, which may arise from a read error.

This sequence joins TRBV12-3 or TRBV12-4 and TRBJ2-3; 9 positions match TRBD2. The sequence was collected from a newborn girl in good health. Source material: cord blood. The CDR3: CVSSFLAGRDTQYF. CDR3 sequence (DNA): TGTGTCAGCAGTTTCCTAGCGGGAAGGGATACGCAGTATTTT.